This T cell receptor (beta chain) was found in a study of OX40 agonist ivuxolimab in advanced cancers. Study overall: Patients assigned to dose escalation were diagnosed with hepatocellular carcinoma, melanoma, renal cell or head and neck cancer.

Repertoires were generated with immunoSEQ multiplex PCR, while TCRdb's copy carries only in-frame clones and drops some. The sample shows 95,000 to 100,000 clones, around 90% of them seen only once. About this clone: Its antigen is currently unknown.

Regarding the study as a whole: CD4+ and CD8+ blood T cells expanded clonally by week 6 at 0.1 to 3.0 mg/kg. Antigen specificity remained undetermined for the expanded peripheral T cells.

The sample in question was CD4+ or CD8+ T cells sorted from blood, obtained in a trial of the OX40 agonist ivuxolimab. The receptor's source is an adult with an advanced solid tumor such as melanoma, head and neck, liver or kidney cancer.

The CDR3 sequence: CASSPGTENQPQHF. The DNA of the CDR3 is TGTGCCAGCAGCCCGGGGACAGAGAATCAGCCCCAGCATTTT. The rearrangement uses TRBV4-2 and TRBJ1-5; 7 bases line up with TRBD1. The CDR3 runs 14 residues. In germline, CDR1 is LGHNA, CDR2 YNFKEQ. V shed 4 bases, J shed 4 bases, and the junction held 4 bases outside the gene matches.